The clone carrying this T cell receptor beta chain was seen a handful of times. This specimen comes from a study of T cell changes during pregnancy in multiple sclerosis. Germline CDR1 is SQVTM and CDR2 is ANQGSEA. There are 13 residues in the CDR3. Trimming left V 6 bases short and J 6 bases short, with 15 bases between. Sequencing was performed with immunoSEQ multiplex PCR; in TCRdb, only in-frame clones are kept and a portion is missing. The sample has nearly 45,000 clones; approximately 96% are singletons. The sample was peripheral blood, taken in the second trimester of pregnancy. The gene calls are TRBV29-1 and TRBJ1-5, with TRBD1 as a possible D gene (6 bases). The clonotype comes from a female donor with multiple sclerosis, enrolled in a pregnancy study. The CDR3 DNA reads as TGCAGCGTGTATACAGGGTTTGGTCAGCCCCAGCATTTT. Translation gives CSVYTGFGQPQHF.